Below, one T cell receptor beta chain is given with its context. This clone's antigen is unknown. It has no much larger one-base neighbor in the sample; base qualities were not kept. The data are from a study of a mutant IDH1 vaccine in newly diagnosed glioma (dated by TCRdb to about 2021). For the study in its entirety: Vaccination began 4-6 weeks after radiotherapy alone, or alongside temozolomide cycles in the chemotherapy-containing groups. Longitudinal TCRB deep sequencing was performed for around 23 treated patients wherever samples were available for exploratory analyses. Of the 32 patients who were treated, 62.5% were male and approximately 40% were female, and the mean age was about 40 years. Prior to enrollment, patients had been given standard therapy consisting of radiotherapy alone, temozolomide alone, or radiochemotherapy with temozolomide, with the combination given to most patients. Six visits were used for peripheral blood collection: V03 (baseline), V05, V07, V10, V12 and V13. The week-35 safety follow-up took place at visit V12, and the week-47 end of study took place at visit V13.

Taken with the paper, the label for time point translates to: week 47, end of study. Every vaccine dose consisted of 300 ug of a 20-mer mutant IDH1 peptide in Montanide, administered subcutaneously together with topical imiquimod. Eight vaccinations were administered to patients in weeks 1, 3, 5, 7, 11, 15, 19 and 23, corresponding to visits V03 through V10. Newly diagnosed WHO grade 3 or 4 IDH1-mutant astrocytomas showing loss of nuclear ATRX were present in the donors. The samples were drawn from NOA16, a multicentre, single-arm, open-label phase I trial in Germany that tested a mutant IDH1 peptide vaccine in humans for the first time. The DNeasy Blood and Tissue Kit was used to extract genomic DNA from EDTA blood for TCRB sequencing. Libraries were constructed by the immunoSEQ multiplex PCR assay. Rearranged TCR beta chain sequences were amplified using the hsTCRB Kit according to the manufacturer's protocol. An Illumina MiSeq was used to sequence the TCRB libraries. Regarding the original processing steps: Demultiplexing, trimming and gene mapping were performed with the kit vendor's proprietary platform. Sourced from immuneACCESS, this table was stored by TCRdb with only in-frame sequences that have V and J called. A share of the clones is absent; for the studies checked, an unresolved V gene accounts for under half, and the remainder has no known explanation. V, J and clone size reflect that table, while D and trimming were determined from the DNA. The sample yields about 94,000 clones; nearly 90% were counted once. The top ten clones comprise around 0.77% of the sample.

Findings and caveats that apply to the study as a whole: PBMC samples for TCRB deep sequencing were selected based on availability. Across multiple MHC alleles, vaccine-induced immune responses were seen in 93.3% of patients. Pseudoprogression appeared unrelated to alterations in the top peripheral T cell clonotypes detected by TCRB sequencing. The authors stated that sample limitations prevented analyses of patient blood samples from being reproduced.

This sequence was found in a woman in her fifties or sixties with glioma. The sample was PBMCs, taken from a glioma patient whose treatment included an IDH1 peptide vaccine.

The base sequence is TGTGCCAGCAGCGCAACCGGGGGGAGTGGAACTAATGAAAAACTGTTTTTT. Protein translation: CASSATGGSGTNEKLFF. This sequence uses TRBV9 and TRBJ1-4, and perhaps TRBD1 as D gene, on 5 matching bases. Reading from cysteine to phenylalanine, the CDR3 counts 17 amino acids. The kept DNA is CDR3 alone, 51 bases in frame from the first base. CDR1 and CDR2, per the germline V gene, are SGDLS and YYNGEE. The junction shows trimming of 3 bases on V and 1 base on J, plus 16 bases between the germline ends.